Here is one T cell receptor (beta chain) with its context. Antigen unknown. One entry per CDR3 protein, called by TCRdb with MiXCR from the reads. The sample lists approximately 470,000 distinct CDR3 sequences, under 45% occurring once. The data were taken from a study of T cell repertoires in cytomegalovirus infection. Study-wide background: Well-studied HLA-B-restricted epitopes and recently identified HLA-C-restricted epitopes of CMV were both used in the study. Both CMV infection and a matching HLA type were indicated by public TCR beta signatures.

After removal of 1 base from V and 6 bases from J, the junction contained 17 bases not matched to a gene. The CDR3 runs 18 residues. The germline gives CDR1 DFQATT, CDR2 SNEGSKA (reference sequence). Findings and caveats of the study: The study found HLA-C-restricted CMV-specific TCR beta clonotypes dominating the ex vivo response.

This clonotype originated in a human donor in good health (CMV status not recorded). Some clones in this sample may be carry-over from other donors' samples. Sequenced material: cultured PBMCs, taken from culture after CMV antigen stimulation. The rearrangement joins TRBV20-1 to TRBJ2-3, with 9 bases lining up with TRBD1. The CDR3 sequence: CSARVDVSGQGRMDTQYF. In DNA form, the CDR3 reads TGCAGTGCTAGAGTGGATGTATCAGGACAGGGGCGCATGGATACGCAGTATTTT.